The 9 T cell receptor beta chains presented below share a single source sample, sequenced in a study of OX40 agonist ivuxolimab in advanced cancers. Some clones are missing from TCRdb's copy, which holds only in-frame ones; the method was immunoSEQ multiplex PCR. The table lists some 35,000 clones, approximately 80% of them singletons, with almost 10% in the top ten. Specimen: CD4+ or CD8+ T cells sorted from blood, collected in a trial of the OX40 agonist ivuxolimab. All receptors come from an adult with an advanced solid tumor such as melanoma, head and neck, liver or kidney cancer.

The gene calls are TRBV7-6 and TRBJ2-5; 7 nucleotides agree with TRBD1. The CDR3 runs 15 residues. Germline CDR1 is SGHVS and CDR2 is FNYEAQ. J gave up 11 bases and V 2 bases, and 14 bases lay outside the gene matches. CDR3 loop: CASSLSWTGEVKQYF. DNA of the CDR3: TGTGCCAGCAGCTTAAGCTGGACAGGTGAAGTCAAGCAGTACTTC.

V usage is TRBV18 and J usage is TRBJ2-5; D might be TRBD1 (6 bases). Trimming removed 5 bases from V and 3 bases from J, with 13 bases in between. Germline CDR1 reads KGHSH; CDR2 reads LQKENI. There are 14 residues in the CDR3. Written as DNA, the CDR3 is TGTGCCAGCTCAAGGTTTAAGGGGGAAGAGACCCAGTACTTC. Its translation is CASSRFKGEETQYF.

This sequence joins TRBV5-1 and TRBJ1-6, with D uncertain. The ends were cut back, 0 bases at V and 9 bases at J, with 16 bases in the middle. This CDR3 region has 16 residues. Per germline, CDR1 SGHRS and CDR2 YFSETQ. CDR3 sequence reads: CASSLGGVNKASPLHF. CDR3 nucleotides: TGCGCCAGCAGCTTGGGTGGAGTGAATAAGGCTTCACCCCTCCACTTT.

The chain carries TRBV5-8 and TRBJ2-7, with unresolved D. CDR1 and CDR2 (germline): SGHTS, YDEGEE. V was pared by 2 bases and J by 13 bases, with 13 bases between. The length of the CDR3 is 11 residues. CDR3 sequence: CASSFNVPSYF. CDR3 coding DNA: TGTGCCAGCAGCTTTAATGTTCCGTCCTACTTC.

Only a few counts were recorded for this clone. The chain uses TRBV19 and TRBJ2-1; TRBD2 aligns across 8 bases. CDR1 and CDR2 (germline): LNHDA, SQIVND (reference sequence). The CDR3 covers 16 residues. With 7 bases clipped from V and 3 bases from J, the junction kept 11 bases outside the gene matches. The CDR3 reads CASTALAGLSYNEQFF. The CDR3 coding sequence is TGTGCCAGTACCGCCCTAGCGGGCCTAAGCTACAATGAGCAGTTCTTC.

The chain couples TRBV6-6 to TRBJ2-5; the D gene is possibly TRBD1 (6 bases). The end of the DNA is better explained by TRBJ2-7, so the J call may be wrong. Germline V lookup: CDR1 MNHNY, CDR2 SVGAGI (reference sequence). The CDR3 is made up of 13 amino acids. Written as DNA, the CDR3 is TGTGCCAGCAGAAACGTACAGGGCTACGAGCAGTACTTC. The encoded protein is CASRNVQGYEQYF.

The chain recombines TRBV19 with TRBJ2-2; the D is unclear. This CDR3 is 13 amino acids long. CDR1 and CDR2 (germline): LNHDA, SQIVND (reference sequence). The germline V and J ends were trimmed by 1 base and 4 bases, with 4 bases remaining between them. Here the CDR3 DNA reads TGTGCCAGTAGTATAGTCCGCACCGGGGAGCTGTTTTTT. Translated: CASSIVRTGELFF.

The chain recombines TRBV30 with TRBJ2-1; 8 nucleotides align to TRBD2. This CDR3 contains 15 residues. The V gene's germline CDR1 is GTSNPN and CDR2 SVGIG (reference sequence). The J segment lost 7 bases and the V segment lost 3 bases, leaving 11 bases of the junction unmatched. CDR3 sequence: CAWREGLVGGNEQFF. DNA of the CDR3: TGTGCCTGGAGAGAGGGACTAGTCGGGGGTAATGAGCAGTTCTTC.

This clone was counted between two and nine times. The V call is TRBV6-1, the J call TRBJ2-7; D is uncertain. V gave up 8 bases and J gave up 3 bases, with 14 bases separating them. The CDR3 length is 13 residues. Per germline, CDR1 MNHNS and CDR2 SASEGT. The CDR3 loop reads CASGVQYNYEQYF. The CDR3 bases are TGTGCCAGCGGGGTACAGTATAACTACGAGCAGTACTTC.